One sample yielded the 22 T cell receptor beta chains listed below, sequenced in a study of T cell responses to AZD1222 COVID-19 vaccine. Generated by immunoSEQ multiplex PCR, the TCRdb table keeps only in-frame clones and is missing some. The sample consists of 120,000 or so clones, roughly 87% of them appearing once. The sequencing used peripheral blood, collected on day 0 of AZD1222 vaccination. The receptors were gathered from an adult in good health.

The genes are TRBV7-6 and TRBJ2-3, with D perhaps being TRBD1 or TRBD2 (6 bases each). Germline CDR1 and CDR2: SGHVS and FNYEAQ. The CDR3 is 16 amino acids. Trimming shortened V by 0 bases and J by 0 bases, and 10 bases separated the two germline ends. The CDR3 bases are TGTGCCAGCAGCTTAGCGGGGGGCTCTAGCACAGATACGCAGTATTTT. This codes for CASSLAGGSSTDTQYF.

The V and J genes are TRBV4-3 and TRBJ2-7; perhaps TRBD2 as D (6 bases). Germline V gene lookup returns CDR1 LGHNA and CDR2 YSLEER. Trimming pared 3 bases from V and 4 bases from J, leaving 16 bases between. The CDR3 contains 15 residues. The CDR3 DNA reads TGCGCCAGCAGCCAGCAAGACCGGGAGATATACGAGCAGTACTTC. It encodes CASSQQDREIYEQYF.

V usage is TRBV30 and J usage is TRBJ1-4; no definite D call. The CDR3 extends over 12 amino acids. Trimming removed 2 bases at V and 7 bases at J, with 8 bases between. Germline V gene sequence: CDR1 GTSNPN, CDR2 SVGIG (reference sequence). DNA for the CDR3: TGTGCCTGGAGTACCCGGGCTGAAAAACTGTTTTTT. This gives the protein CAWSTRAEKLFF.

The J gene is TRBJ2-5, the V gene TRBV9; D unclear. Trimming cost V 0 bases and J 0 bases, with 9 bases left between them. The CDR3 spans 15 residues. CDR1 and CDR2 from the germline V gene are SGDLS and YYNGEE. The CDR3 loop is CASSVGPSYQETQYF. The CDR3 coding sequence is TGTGCCAGCAGCGTAGGTCCATCGTACCAAGAGACCCAGTACTTC.

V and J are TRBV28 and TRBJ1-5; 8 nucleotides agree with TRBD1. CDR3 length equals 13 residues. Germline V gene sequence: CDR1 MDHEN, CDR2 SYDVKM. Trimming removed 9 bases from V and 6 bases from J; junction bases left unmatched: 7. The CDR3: CASLQGAAQPQHF. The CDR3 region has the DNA TGTGCCAGTCTTCAGGGGGCGGCTCAGCCCCAGCATTTT. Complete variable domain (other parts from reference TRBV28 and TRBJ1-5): DVKVTQSSRYLVKRTGEKVFLECVQDMDHENMFWYRQDPGLGLRLIYFSYDVKMKEKGDIPEGYSVSREKKERFSLILESASTNQTSMYLCASLQGAAQPQHFGDGTRLSIL.

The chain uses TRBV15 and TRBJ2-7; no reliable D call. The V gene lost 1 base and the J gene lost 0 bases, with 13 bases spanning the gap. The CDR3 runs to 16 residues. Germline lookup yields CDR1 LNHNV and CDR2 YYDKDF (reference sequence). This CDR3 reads CATSRVNTLLSYEQYF. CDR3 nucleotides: TGTGCCACCAGCAGAGTAAATACACTCCTCTCCTACGAGCAGTACTTC.

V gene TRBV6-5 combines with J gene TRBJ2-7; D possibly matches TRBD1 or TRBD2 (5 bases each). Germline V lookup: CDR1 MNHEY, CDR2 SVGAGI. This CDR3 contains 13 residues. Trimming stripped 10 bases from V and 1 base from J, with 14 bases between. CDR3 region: CAIRRGGSYEQYF. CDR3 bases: TGTGCCATTCGACGGGGCGGATCCTACGAGCAGTACTTC.

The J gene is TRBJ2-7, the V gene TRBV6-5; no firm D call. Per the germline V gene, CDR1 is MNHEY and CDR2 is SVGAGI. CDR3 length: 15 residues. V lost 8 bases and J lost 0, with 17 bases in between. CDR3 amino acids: CASVLTSPSSYEQYF. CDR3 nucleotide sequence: TGTGCCAGCGTGCTTACATCGCCTAGCTCCTACGAGCAGTACTTC.

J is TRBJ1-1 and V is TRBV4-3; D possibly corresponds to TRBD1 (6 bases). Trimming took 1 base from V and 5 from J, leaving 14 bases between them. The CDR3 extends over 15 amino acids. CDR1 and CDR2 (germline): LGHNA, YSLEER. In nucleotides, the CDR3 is TGCGCCAGCAGCCAAGGTACGAGGGGGATGACTGAAGCTTTCTTT. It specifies CASSQGTRGMTEAFF.

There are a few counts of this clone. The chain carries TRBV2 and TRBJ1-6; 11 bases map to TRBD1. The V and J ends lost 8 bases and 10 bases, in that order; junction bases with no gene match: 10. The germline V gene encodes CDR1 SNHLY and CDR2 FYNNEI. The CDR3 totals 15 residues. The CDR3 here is CASLFTGTGGSPLHF. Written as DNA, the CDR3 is TGTGCCAGCCTCTTCACCGGGACAGGGGGATCACCCCTCCACTTT.

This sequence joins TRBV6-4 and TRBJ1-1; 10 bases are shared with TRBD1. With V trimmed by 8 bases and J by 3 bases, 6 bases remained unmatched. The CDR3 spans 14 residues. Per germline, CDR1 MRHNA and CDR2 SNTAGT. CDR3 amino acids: CASRLTGGHTEAFF. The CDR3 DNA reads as TGTGCCAGCCGATTGACAGGGGGCCACACTGAAGCTTTCTTT.

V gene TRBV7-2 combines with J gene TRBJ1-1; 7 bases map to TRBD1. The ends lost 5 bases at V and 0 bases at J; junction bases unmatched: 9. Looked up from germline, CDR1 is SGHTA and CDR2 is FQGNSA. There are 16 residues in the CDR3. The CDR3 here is CASSPGQVLMNTEAFF. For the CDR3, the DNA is TGTGCCAGCAGCCCAGGACAGGTTCTTATGAACACTGAAGCTTTCTTT.

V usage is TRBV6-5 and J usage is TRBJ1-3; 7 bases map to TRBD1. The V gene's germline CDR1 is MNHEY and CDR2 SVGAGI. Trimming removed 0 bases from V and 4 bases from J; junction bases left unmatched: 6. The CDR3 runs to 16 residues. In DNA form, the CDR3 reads TGTGCCAGCAGTTACTCGTCCGGGACAGTGGGAAACACCATATATTTT. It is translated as CASSYSSGTVGNTIYF.

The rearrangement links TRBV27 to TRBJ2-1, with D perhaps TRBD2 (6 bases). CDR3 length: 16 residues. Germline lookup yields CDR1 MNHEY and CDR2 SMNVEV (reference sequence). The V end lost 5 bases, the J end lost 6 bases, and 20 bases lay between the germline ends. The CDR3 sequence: CASSRLVGGSGNEQFF. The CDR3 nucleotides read TGTGCCAGCAGTAGGCTGGTGGGGGGTTCGGGCAATGAGCAGTTCTTC.

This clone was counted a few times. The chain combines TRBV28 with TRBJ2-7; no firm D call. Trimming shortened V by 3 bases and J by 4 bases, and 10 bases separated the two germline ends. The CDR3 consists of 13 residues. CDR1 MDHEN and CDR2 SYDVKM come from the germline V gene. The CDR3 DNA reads TGTGCCAGCAGTTTCGGCGCCGCGTACGAGCAGTACTTC. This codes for CASSFGAAYEQYF. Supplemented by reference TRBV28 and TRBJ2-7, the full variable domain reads DVKVTQSSRYLVKRTGEKVFLECVQDMDHENMFWYRQDPGLGLRLIYFSYDVKMKEKGDIPEGYSVSREKKERFSLILESASTNQTSMYLCASSFGAAYEQYFGPGTRLTVT.

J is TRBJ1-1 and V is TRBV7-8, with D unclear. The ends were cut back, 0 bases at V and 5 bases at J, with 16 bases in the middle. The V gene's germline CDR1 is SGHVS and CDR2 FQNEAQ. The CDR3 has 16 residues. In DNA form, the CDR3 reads TGTGCCAGCAGCTTAGCAGGAGGAGGGTCGGGGACTGAAGCTTTCTTT. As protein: CASSLAGGGSGTEAFF.

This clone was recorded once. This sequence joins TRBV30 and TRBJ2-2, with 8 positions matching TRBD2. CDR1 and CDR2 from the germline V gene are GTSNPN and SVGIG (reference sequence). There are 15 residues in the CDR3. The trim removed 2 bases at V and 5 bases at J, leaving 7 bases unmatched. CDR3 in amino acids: CAWSWEGGGTGELFF. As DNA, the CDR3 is TGTGCCTGGAGTTGGGAAGGCGGGGGGACCGGGGAGCTGTTTTTT.

The CDR3 DNA reads as TGTGCCTGGAGTGCGGACAGGGACACTGAAGCTTTCTTT. Translated, it gives CAWSADRDTEAFF. The chain uses TRBV30 and TRBJ1-1; 8 bases are a match to TRBD1. This CDR3 region has 13 residues. Germline V lookup: CDR1 GTSNPN, CDR2 SVGIG (reference sequence). V lost 1 base to trimming and J lost 3 bases; unmatched junction nucleotides: 1.

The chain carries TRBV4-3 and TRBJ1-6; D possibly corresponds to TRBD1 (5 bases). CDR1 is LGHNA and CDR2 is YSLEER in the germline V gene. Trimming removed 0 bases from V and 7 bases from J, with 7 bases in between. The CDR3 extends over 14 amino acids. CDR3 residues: CASSQDKGNSPLHF. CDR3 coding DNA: TGCGCCAGCAGCCAAGATAAGGGGAATTCACCCCTCCACTTT.

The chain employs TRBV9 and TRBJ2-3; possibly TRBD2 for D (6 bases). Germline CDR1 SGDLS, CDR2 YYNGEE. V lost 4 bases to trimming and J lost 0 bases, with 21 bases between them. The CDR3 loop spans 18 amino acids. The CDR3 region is CASSQFGGPMTSTDTQYF. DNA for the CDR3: TGTGCCAGCAGCCAATTCGGGGGACCTATGACTAGCACAGATACGCAGTATTTT.

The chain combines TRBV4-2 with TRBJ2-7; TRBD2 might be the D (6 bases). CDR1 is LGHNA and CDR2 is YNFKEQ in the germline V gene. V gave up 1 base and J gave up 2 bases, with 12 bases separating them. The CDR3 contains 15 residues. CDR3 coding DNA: TGTGCCAGCAGCCAAGCCCTAGCGAAGACCTACGAGCAGTACTTC. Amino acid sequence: CASSQALAKTYEQYF.

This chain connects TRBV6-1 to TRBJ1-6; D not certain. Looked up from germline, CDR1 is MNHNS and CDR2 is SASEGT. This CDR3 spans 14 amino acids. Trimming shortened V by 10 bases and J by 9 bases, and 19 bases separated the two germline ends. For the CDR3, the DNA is TGTGCCACCCGCGGGAGTGGGAACGTTTCACCCCTCCACTTT. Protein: CATRGSGNVSPLHF.